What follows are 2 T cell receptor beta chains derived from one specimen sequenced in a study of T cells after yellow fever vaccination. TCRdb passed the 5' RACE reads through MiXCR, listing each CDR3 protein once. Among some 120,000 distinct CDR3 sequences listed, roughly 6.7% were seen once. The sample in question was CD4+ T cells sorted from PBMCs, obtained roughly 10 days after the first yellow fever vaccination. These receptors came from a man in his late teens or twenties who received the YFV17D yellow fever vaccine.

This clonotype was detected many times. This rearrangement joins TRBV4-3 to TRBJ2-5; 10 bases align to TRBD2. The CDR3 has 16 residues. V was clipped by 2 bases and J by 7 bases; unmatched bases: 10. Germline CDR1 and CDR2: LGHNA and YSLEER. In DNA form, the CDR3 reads TGCGCCAGCAGCCAACAAGCGGGGGGGAGATTTGGGACCCAGTACTTC. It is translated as CASSQQAGGRFGTQYF.

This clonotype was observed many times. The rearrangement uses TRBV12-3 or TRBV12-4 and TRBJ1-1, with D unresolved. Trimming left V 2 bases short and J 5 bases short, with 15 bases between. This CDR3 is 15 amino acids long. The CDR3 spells CASSLLEAGDTEAFF. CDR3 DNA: TGTGCCAGCAGTTTATTGGAGGCCGGGGATACTGAAGCTTTCTTT.